This passage covers 24 T cell receptor beta chains from one sample sequenced in a study of blood T cell repertoires in COVID-19. TCRdb's table, derived via immunoSEQ multiplex PCR, lists solely in-frame clones and lacks some. Among roughly 70,000 clones listed, approximately 89% were seen once. The specimen sequenced was peripheral blood. All receptors come from a woman in her seventies with acute or convalescent COVID-19.

V is TRBV28 and J is TRBJ1-5, with TRBD1 as a possible D gene (5 bases). This CDR3 comprises 16 residues. CDR1 and CDR2 (germline): MDHEN, SYDVKM. Between the trimmed V and J ends, which lost 2 bases and 0 bases, there was a span of 11 bases. In DNA form, the CDR3 reads TGTGCCAGCAGTTTAGAAGGGGCCTATAGCAATCAGCCCCAGCATTTT. This sequence encodes CASSLEGAYSNQPQHF. The whole variable domain, filled in from reference TRBV28 and TRBJ1-5, reads DVKVTQSSRYLVKRTGEKVFLECVQDMDHENMFWYRQDPGLGLRLIYFSYDVKMKEKGDIPEGYSVSREKKERFSLILESASTNQTSMYLCASSLEGAYSNQPQHFGDGTRLSIL.

The rearrangement joins TRBV6-1 to TRBJ1-1, with unresolved D. The CDR3 has 15 residues. Germline V gene data show CDR1 as MNHNS and CDR2 as SASEGT. Trimming shortened V by 1 base and J by 1 base, and 10 bases separated the two germline ends. The CDR3 DNA is TGTGCCAGCAGTGAAGAGTGGTGGAGGAACACTGAAGCTTTCTTT. Protein product: CASSEEWWRNTEAFF.

This clone showed up just once. The rearrangement uses TRBV3-1 (or the pseudogene TRBV3-2) and TRBJ1-2; maybe TRBD1 (6 bases). Trimming stripped 1 base from V and 0 bases from J, with 12 bases between. Germline values: CDR1 LGHDT, CDR2 YNNKEL (reference sequence). There are 16 residues in the CDR3. DNA for the CDR3: TGTGCCAGCAGCCAAGGAGGACAGAGAACTAACTATGGCTACACCTTC. It is translated as CASSQGGQRTNYGYTF.

The chain recombines TRBV7-9 with TRBJ2-2; TRBD1 might be the D (5 bases). Between the trimmed V and J ends, which lost 7 bases and 2 bases, there was a span of 23 bases. Germline V gives CDR1 SEHNR, CDR2 FQNEAQ (reference sequence). This CDR3 spans 18 amino acids. CDR3 amino acids: CASTPLQGLQINTGELFF. The CDR3 coding sequence is TGTGCCAGCACCCCTTTGCAGGGCTTACAAATAAACACCGGGGAGCTGTTTTTT.

The V gene is TRBV7-2, the J gene TRBJ2-5; possible D gene TRBD2, 5 bases. The CDR3 sequence is 18 residues long. Trimming cost V 2 bases and J 5 bases, with 24 bases left between them. The germline CDR1 and CDR2 sequences are SGHTA and FQGNSA. CDR3 residues: CASSLTPYKTRVSETQYF. The DNA of the CDR3 is TGTGCCAGCAGCTTAACCCCCTATAAGACGAGGGTATCGGAGACCCAGTACTTC.

CDR3 sequence (DNA): TGTGCCACCAGTGACAACAGGGCCCCTAGGAGCTACACCTTC. Amino acids: CATSDNRAPRSYTF. V is TRBV24-1 and J is TRBJ1-2, with D tentatively TRBD1 (6 bases). With 4 bases removed from V and 9 bases from J, the gap between germline ends came to 17 bases. Germline V gives CDR1 KGHDR, CDR2 SFDVKD. This CDR3 comprises 14 residues.

The rearrangement uses TRBV15 and TRBJ2-1; 10 bases fit TRBD2. The CDR3 has 15 amino acids. CDR1 is LNHNV and CDR2 is YYDKDF in the germline V gene (reference sequence). V lost 3 bases and J lost 4; bases outside the gene matches: 3. The CDR3 DNA follows: TGTGCCACCAGCAGGACTAGCGGGTTGTACAATGAGCAGTTCTTC. This sequence encodes CATSRTSGLYNEQFF.

This chain joins TRBV6-5 and TRBJ2-2, with 7 bases aligning to TRBD1. Germline V gives CDR1 MNHEY, CDR2 SVGAGI. V lost 4 bases, J lost 1 base, and 3 bases stayed unmatched. The CDR3 is 15 amino acids. In DNA form, the CDR3 reads TGTGCCAGCAGTTCGGGACAGCAGAACACCGGGGAGCTGTTTTTT. Translation gives CASSSGQQNTGELFF.

The V call is TRBV19, the J call TRBJ1-1, with 10 bases lining up with TRBD1. Germline assignment: CDR1 LNHDA and CDR2 SQIVND (reference sequence). This CDR3 has 16 amino acids. V lost 5 bases to trimming and J lost 1 base; unmatched junction nucleotides: 7. The CDR3 region is CASSADRGHGNTEAFF. In DNA, the CDR3 is TGTGCCAGTAGTGCCGACAGGGGGCACGGGAACACTGAAGCTTTCTTT. Filled out from reference TRBV19 and TRBJ1-1, the complete variable domain reads DGGITQSPKYLFRKEGQNVTLSCEQNLNHDAMYWYRQDPGQGLRLIYYSQIVNDFQKGDIAEGYSVSREKKESFPLTVTSAQKNPTAFYLCASSADRGHGNTEAFFGQGTRLTVV.

The rearrangement joins TRBV24-1 to TRBJ1-2; 9 positions match TRBD1. The CDR3 totals 14 residues. V shed 4 bases and J 4 bases; nucleotides not matched to a gene: 3. In germline, CDR1 is KGHDR, CDR2 SFDVKD. The CDR3 coding sequence is TGTGCCACCAGTGACCCGGGACAGGGCTATGGCTACACCTTC. It codes for CATSDPGQGYGYTF.

This chain uses TRBV4-2 with TRBJ2-3; 8 positions match TRBD2. The V gene's germline CDR1 is LGHNA and CDR2 YNFKEQ. The ends lost 3 bases at V and 3 bases at J; junction bases unmatched: 8. The length of the CDR3 is 16 residues. In DNA form, the CDR3 reads TGTGCCAGCAGCCATCAGGTCGGGAGGGAAACAGATACGCAGTATTTT. Protein sequence: CASSHQVGRETDTQYF.

The chain employs TRBV18 and TRBJ2-1; D may be TRBD1 (6 bases). This CDR3 has 14 amino acids. Between the trimmed V and J ends, which lost 3 bases and 11 bases, there was a span of 17 bases. Germline V gene data show CDR1 as KGHSH and CDR2 as LQKENI. The CDR3 region has the DNA TGTGCCAGCTCACCTACCGGACAGCCAAGTAAGCAGTTCTTC. Translating it yields CASSPTGQPSKQFF.

The chain carries TRBV29-1 and TRBJ2-1; D is possibly TRBD2 (6 bases). The germline CDR1 and CDR2 sequences are SQVTM and ANQGSEA. The CDR3 contains 11 residues. The germline V and J ends were trimmed by 4 bases and 6 bases, with 7 bases remaining between them. CDR3 in amino acids: CSVGLGNEQFF. The CDR3 DNA sequence: TGCAGCGTTGGACTAGGCAATGAGCAGTTCTTC.

The chain has TRBV5-1 and TRBJ2-7; 9 bases match TRBD2. Germline loops: CDR1 SGHRS, CDR2 YFSETQ. Trimming removed 4 bases from V and 1 base from J; junction bases left unmatched: 12. There are 17 residues in the CDR3. The CDR3 nucleotides are TGCGCCAGCAGCAGCGGGGGGATTCTAAGTGGATCCTACGAGCAGTACTTC. This codes for CASSSGGILSGSYEQYF.

This clone was counted between two and nine times. In DNA, the CDR3 is TGTGCCAGCTCACCCCAGCGGGGGGGCCAAGAGACCCAGTACTTC. Translating it yields CASSPQRGGQETQYF. This chain connects TRBV18 to TRBJ2-5; TRBD2 matches at 10 bases. The CDR3 is 15 residues long. The V and J ends lost 3 bases and 1 base, in that order; junction bases with no gene match: 2. The V gene's germline CDR1 is KGHSH and CDR2 LQKENI.

The chain joins TRBV2 to TRBJ1-4, with TRBD1 matching 9 bases. CDR1 is SNHLY and CDR2 is FYNNEI in the germline V gene. With 4 bases clipped from V and 6 bases from J, the junction kept 6 bases outside the gene matches. This CDR3 is 15 amino acids long. This chain's CDR3 is CASSAQGAEYEKLFF. The CDR3 DNA reads as TGTGCCAGCAGTGCACAGGGGGCGGAATATGAAAAACTGTTTTTT.

The rearrangement links TRBV7-9 to TRBJ2-5; TRBD1 might be the D (5 bases). This CDR3 is 11 amino acids long. Trimming pared 4 bases from V and 9 bases from J, leaving 9 bases between. Germline CDR1 is SEHNR and CDR2 is FQNEAQ (reference sequence). The CDR3 sequence is CASSYPGSQYF. In DNA, the CDR3 is TGTGCCAGCAGCTACCCAGGGTCCCAGTACTTC. The whole variable domain, remainder taken from reference TRBV7-9 and TRBJ2-5, is DTGVSQNPRHKITKRGQNVTFRCDPISEHNRLYWYRQTLGQGPEFLTYFQNEAQLEKSRLLSDRFSAERPKGSFSTLEIQRTEQGDSAMYLCASSYPGSQYFGPGTRLLVL.

V is TRBV9 and J is TRBJ1-2; TRBD1 agrees at 8 bases. Germline loops: CDR1 SGDLS, CDR2 YYNGEE. There are 13 residues in the CDR3. V was clipped by 4 bases and J by 6 bases; unmatched bases: 5. The CDR3 bases are TGTGCCAGCAGCCCCCAGGGGGCTGATGGCTACACCTTC. Its protein is CASSPQGADGYTF.

The V and J genes are TRBV7-2 and TRBJ2-3; D might be TRBD1 (5 bases). V was shortened by 1 base and J by 7 bases, with 9 bases between the two germline ends. Germline values: CDR1 SGHTA, CDR2 FQGNSA. CDR3 length: 13 amino acids. The CDR3 coding sequence is TGTGCCAGCAGCTTAGACAGGTTGAATACGCAGTATTTT. This sequence encodes CASSLDRLNTQYF.

The rearrangement joins TRBV6-5 to TRBJ2-2, with TRBD2 identical over 9 bases. Germline V gives CDR1 MNHEY, CDR2 SVGAGI. This CDR3 has 15 amino acids. Trimming cost V 5 bases and J 2 bases; bases outside gene matches: 3. The CDR3 DNA is TGTGCCAGCAGTAGCGGGGGGATTAACACCGGGGAGCTGTTTTTT. Protein sequence: CASSSGGINTGELFF.

This chain uses TRBV27 with TRBJ1-2; maybe TRBD1 (5 bases). This CDR3 is 14 amino acids long. Germline assignment: CDR1 MNHEY and CDR2 SMNVEV (reference sequence). Trimming cost V 6 bases and J 6 bases, with 17 bases left between them. Here the CDR3 DNA reads TGTGCCAGCAGCTCCCTGTGGCAGGGTCATGGCTACACCTTC. This translates into CASSSLWQGHGYTF.

The rearrangement joins TRBV27 to TRBJ1-2; 10 positions match TRBD1. The junction had 5 bases not matched to a gene; V was cut back by 6 bases and J by 4 bases. The germline CDR1 and CDR2 sequences are MNHEY and SMNVEV (reference sequence). CDR3 length: 14 residues. CDR3 in DNA: TGTGCCAGCAGCCGGGACAGGGGCTTCTATGGCTACACCTTC. Encoded protein: CASSRDRGFYGYTF.

This chain connects TRBV6-1 to TRBJ1-6; possibly TRBD1 for D (6 bases). Germline V gene sequence: CDR1 MNHNS, CDR2 SASEGT. V was trimmed by 2 bases and J by 0 bases, leaving 14 bases between them. The CDR3 has 18 residues. CDR3 loop: CASSEQGLGSSYNSPLHF. CDR3 sequence (DNA): TGTGCCAGCAGTGAACAGGGGCTGGGGAGCTCCTATAATTCACCCCTCCACTTT.

CDR3 sequence: CAISESRGDQPQHF. The CDR3 DNA follows: TGTGCCATCAGTGAGTCGCGGGGAGATCAGCCCCAGCATTTT. This rearrangement joins TRBV10-3 to TRBJ1-5; D remains unclear. Germline V gene sequence: CDR1 ENHRY, CDR2 SYGVKD. V was pared by 0 bases and J by 5 bases, with 8 bases between. The CDR3 is 14 amino acids.